This is a list of T cell receptor beta chains from one sample in a study of cytomegalovirus exposure and HLA in healthy donors. Profiled with immunoSEQ multiplex PCR; TCRdb holds only in-frame clones, not every one. This sample yields about 98,000 clones, of which around 68% are seen a single time; 1.2% belongs to the top ten. Sequenced material: PBMCs. These receptors all stem from a female donor in good health and CMV-seronegative. CDR3s include the opening cysteine and the closing phenylalanine or tryptophan. D genes are given only for firm matches. Rows may omit the clone size; those that give it use once, few, many or a size class.

clone size	CDR3 length	D gene	J gene	V gene	CDR3 protein	CDR3 DNA
NA	12	NA	TRBJ2-3	TRBV7-8	CASSPGTDTQYF	TGTGCCAGCAGCCCAGGCACAGATACGCAGTATTTT
NA	18	NA	TRBJ2-2	TRBV7-9	CASSLGVLGAANTGELFF	TGTGCCAGCAGCTTAGGGGTATTAGGGGCCGCGAACACCGGGGAGCTGTTTTTT
NA	16	TRBD2	TRBJ2-2	TRBV7-9	CASSPRGTSGNGELFF	TGTGCCAGCAGCCCCCGCGGGACTAGCGGGAACGGGGAGCTGTTTTTT
NA	18	TRBD1	TRBJ1-5	TRBV4-1	CASSQGDRLLPPNQPQHF	TGCGCCAGCAGCCAGGGGGACAGGCTCCTTCCCCCCAATCAGCCCCAGCATTTT
NA	13	NA	TRBJ1-1	TRBV15	CATSRVIRSSWCF	TGTGCCACCAGCAGAGTAATACGGTCATCCTGGTGCTTT
few	13	NA	TRBJ2-7	TRBV4-1	CASSQESVSEQYF	TGCGCCAGCAGCCAAGAGTCGGTTTCTGAGCAGTACTTC
few	15	TRBD1	TRBJ1-1	TRBV4-1	CASSQVDRGVTEAFF	TGCGCCAGCAGCCAAGTGGACAGGGGGGTAACTGAAGCTTTCTTT
few	15	TRBD1	TRBJ2-5	TRBV6-5	CASTLQGEDQETQYF	TGTGCCAGCACTCTACAGGGGGAAGACCAAGAGACCCAGTACTTC
once	13	NA	TRBJ1-5	TRBV27	CASSLSRDGPQHF	TGTGCCAGCAGTTTATCCCGGGATGGGCCCCAGCATTTT
NA	16	NA	TRBJ2-3	TRBV5-6	CASSHWTGWGTDTQYF	TGTGCCAGCAGCCATTGGACTGGATGGGGCACAGATACGCAGTATTTT
few	15	TRBD1	TRBJ2-7	TRBV7-2	CASSLESGTVGEQYF	TGTGCCAGCAGCTTAGAATCGGGGACAGTCGGCGAGCAGTACTTC